The source of this TCR beta chain is a study of T cell responses to AZD1222 COVID-19 vaccine. The overall study: Second-dose timings of about 4 or about 12 weeks were pooled. Overall study findings and caveats: Just a handful of people given AZD1222 tested seropositive at baseline. Repertoire samples came only from after the peak T cell response.

Repertoires were generated with immunoSEQ multiplex PCR, while TCRdb's copy carries only in-frame clones and drops some. This sample has about 99,000 clones, with 90% to 95% found just once. Trimming removed 4 bases from V and 4 bases from J, with 9 bases in between. The germline CDR1 and CDR2 sequences are KGHDR and SFDVKD. This CDR3 spans 14 amino acids. Notes on this clone: What it binds is not known.

The sample in question was peripheral blood, obtained on day 0 of AZD1222 vaccination. This TCR came from an adult in good health. The chain recombines TRBV24-1 with TRBJ1-4; no definite D call. The CDR3 here is CATSEDQFNEKLFF. CDR3 nucleotide sequence: TGTGCCACCAGTGAGGACCAGTTTAATGAAAAACTGTTTTTT.